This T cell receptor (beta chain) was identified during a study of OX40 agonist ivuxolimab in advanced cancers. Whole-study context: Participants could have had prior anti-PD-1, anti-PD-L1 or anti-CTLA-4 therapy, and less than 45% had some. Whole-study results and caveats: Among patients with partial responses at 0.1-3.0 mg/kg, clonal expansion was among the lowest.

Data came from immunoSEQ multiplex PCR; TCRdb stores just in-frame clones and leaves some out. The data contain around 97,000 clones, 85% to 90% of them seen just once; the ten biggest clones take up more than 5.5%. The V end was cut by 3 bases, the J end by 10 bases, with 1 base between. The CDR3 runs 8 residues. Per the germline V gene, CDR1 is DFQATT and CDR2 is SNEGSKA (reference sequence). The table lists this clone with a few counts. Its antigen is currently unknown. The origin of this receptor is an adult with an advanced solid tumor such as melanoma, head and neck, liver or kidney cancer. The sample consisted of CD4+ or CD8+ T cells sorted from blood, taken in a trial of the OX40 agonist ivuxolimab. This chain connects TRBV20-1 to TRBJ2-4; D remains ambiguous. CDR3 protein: CSARIQYF. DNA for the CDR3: TGCAGTGCTAGGATTCAGTACTTC.